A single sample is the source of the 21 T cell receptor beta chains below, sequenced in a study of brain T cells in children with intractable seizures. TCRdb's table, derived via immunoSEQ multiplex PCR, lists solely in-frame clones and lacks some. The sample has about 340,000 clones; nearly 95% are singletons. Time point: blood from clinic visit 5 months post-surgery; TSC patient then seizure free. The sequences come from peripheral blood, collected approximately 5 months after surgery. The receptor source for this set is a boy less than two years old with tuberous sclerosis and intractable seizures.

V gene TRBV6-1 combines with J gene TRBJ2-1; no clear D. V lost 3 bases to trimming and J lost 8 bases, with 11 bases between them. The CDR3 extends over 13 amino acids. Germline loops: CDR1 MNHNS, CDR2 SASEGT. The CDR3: CASSELGIDEQFF. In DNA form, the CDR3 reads TGTGCCAGCAGTGAGCTCGGTATCGATGAGCAGTTCTTC.

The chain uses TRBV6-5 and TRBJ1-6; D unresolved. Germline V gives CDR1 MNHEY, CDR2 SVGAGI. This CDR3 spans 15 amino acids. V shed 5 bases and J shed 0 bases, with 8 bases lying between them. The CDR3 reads CASSPSSSYNSPLHF. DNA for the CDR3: TGTGCCAGCAGTCCCTCTAGCTCCTATAATTCACCCCTCCACTTT.

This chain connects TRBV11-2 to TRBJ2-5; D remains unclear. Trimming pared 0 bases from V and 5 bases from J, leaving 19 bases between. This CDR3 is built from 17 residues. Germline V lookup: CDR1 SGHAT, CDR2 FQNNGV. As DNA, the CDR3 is TGTGCCAGCAGCTTAGATTGGGCCAGGTCGTCTTTGGAGACCCAGTACTTC. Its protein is CASSLDWARSSLETQYF.

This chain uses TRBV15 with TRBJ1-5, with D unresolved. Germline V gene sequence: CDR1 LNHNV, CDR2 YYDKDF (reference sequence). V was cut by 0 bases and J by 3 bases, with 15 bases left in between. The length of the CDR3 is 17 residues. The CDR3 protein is CATSREEPWGDNQPQHF. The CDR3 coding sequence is TGTGCCACCAGCAGAGAGGAGCCGTGGGGTGACAATCAGCCCCAGCATTTT.

This CDR3 reads CASSLAGDHTGELFF. DNA of the CDR3: TGCGCCAGCAGCTTGGCGGGAGACCACACCGGGGAGCTGTTTTTT. This chain uses TRBV5-1 with TRBJ2-2, with D perhaps TRBD2 (6 bases). V was pared by 0 bases and J by 3 bases, with 9 bases between. The CDR3 is 15 amino acids. The germline CDR1 and CDR2 sequences are SGHRS and YFSETQ. The full variable domain, its missing parts supplied by reference TRBV5-1 and TRBJ2-2, is KAGVTQTPRYLIKTRGQQVTLSCSPISGHRSVSWYQQTPGQGLQFLFEYFSETQRNKGNFPGRFSGRQFSNSRSEMNVSTLELGDSALYLCASSLAGDHTGELFFGEGSRLTVL.

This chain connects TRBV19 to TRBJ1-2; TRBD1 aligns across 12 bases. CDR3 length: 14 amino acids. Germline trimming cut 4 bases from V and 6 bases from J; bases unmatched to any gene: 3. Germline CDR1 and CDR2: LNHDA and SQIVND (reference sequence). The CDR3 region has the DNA TGTGCCAGTAGTAGGGACAGGGGGCGAGATGGCTACACCTTC. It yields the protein CASSRDRGRDGYTF.

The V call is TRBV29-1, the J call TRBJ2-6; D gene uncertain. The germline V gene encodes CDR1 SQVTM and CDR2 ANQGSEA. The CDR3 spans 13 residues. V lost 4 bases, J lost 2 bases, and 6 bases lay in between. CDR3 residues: CSVVPAGANVLTF. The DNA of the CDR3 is TGCAGCGTTGTTCCTGCTGGGGCCAACGTCCTGACTTTC.

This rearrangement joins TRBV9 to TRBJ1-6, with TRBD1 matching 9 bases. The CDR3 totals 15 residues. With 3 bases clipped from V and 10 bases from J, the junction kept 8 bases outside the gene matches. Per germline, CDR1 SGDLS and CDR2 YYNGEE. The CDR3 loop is CASSENTGGGSPLHF. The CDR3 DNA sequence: TGTGCCAGCAGCGAGAATACAGGGGGCGGCTCACCCCTCCACTTT.

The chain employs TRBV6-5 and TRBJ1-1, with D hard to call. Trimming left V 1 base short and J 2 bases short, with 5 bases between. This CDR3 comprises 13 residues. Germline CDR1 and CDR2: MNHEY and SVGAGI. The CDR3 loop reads CASSYFTNTEAFF. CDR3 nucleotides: TGTGCCAGCAGTTACTTCACAAACACTGAAGCTTTCTTT.

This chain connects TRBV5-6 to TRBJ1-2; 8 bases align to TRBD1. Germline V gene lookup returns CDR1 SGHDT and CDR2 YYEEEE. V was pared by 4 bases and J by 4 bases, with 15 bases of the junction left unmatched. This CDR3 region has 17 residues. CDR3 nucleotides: TGTGCCAGCAGCCCGGACAGGGTGGGATCCGTCGGCTATGGCTACACCTTC. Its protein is CASSPDRVGSVGYGYTF.

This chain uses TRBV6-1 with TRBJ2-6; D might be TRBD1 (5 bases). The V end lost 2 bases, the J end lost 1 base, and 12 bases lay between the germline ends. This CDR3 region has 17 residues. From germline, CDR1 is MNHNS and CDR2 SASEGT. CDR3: CASSEWTLRSGANVLTF. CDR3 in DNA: TGTGCCAGCAGTGAATGGACACTCCGTTCTGGGGCCAACGTCCTGACTTTC.

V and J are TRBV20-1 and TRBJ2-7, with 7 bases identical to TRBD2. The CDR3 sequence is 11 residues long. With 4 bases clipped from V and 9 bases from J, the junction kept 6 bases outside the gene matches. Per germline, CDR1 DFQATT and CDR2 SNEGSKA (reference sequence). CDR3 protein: CSATREVWQYF. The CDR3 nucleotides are TGCAGTGCTACCCGGGAGGTTTGGCAGTACTTC.

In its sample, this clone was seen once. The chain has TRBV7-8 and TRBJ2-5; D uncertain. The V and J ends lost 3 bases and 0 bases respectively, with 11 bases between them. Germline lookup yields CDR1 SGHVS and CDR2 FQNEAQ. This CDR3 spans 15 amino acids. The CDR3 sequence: CASSFPPSHQETQYF. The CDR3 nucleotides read TGTGCCAGCAGCTTTCCCCCCAGCCACCAAGAGACCCAGTACTTC. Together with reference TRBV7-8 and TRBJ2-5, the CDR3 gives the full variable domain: GAGVSQSPRYKVAKRGQDVALRCDPISGHVSLFWYQQALGQGPEFLTYFQNEAQLDKSGLPSDRFFAERPEGSVSTLKIQRTQQEDSAVYLCASSFPPSHQETQYFGPGTRLLVL.

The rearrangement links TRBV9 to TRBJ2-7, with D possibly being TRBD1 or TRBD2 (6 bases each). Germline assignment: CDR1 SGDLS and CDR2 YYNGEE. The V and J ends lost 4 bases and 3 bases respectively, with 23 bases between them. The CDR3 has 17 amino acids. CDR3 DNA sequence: TGTGCCAGCAGCCCGACGCCAGAGGGGGGTACGGTCTACGAGCAGTACTTC. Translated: CASSPTPEGGTVYEQYF.

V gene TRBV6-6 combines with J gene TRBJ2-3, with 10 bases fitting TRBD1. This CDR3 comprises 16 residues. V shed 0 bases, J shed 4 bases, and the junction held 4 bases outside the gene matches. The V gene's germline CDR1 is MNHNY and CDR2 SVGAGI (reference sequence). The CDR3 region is CASSYSGGTGADTQYF. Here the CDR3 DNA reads TGTGCCAGCAGTTACTCGGGGGGGACAGGGGCAGATACGCAGTATTTT.

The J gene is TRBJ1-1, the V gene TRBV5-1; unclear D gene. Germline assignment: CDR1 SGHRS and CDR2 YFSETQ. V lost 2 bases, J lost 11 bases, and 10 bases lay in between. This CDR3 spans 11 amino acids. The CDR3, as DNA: TGCGCCAGCAGCTTCCCCAACGGGGCTTTCTTT. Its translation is CASSFPNGAFF.

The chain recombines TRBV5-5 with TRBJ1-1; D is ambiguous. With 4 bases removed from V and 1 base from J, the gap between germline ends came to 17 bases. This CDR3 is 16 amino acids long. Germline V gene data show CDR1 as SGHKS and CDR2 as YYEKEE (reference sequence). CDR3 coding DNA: TGTGCCAGCAGCCAAGACGGGATCATTTCGAACACTGAAGCTTTCTTT. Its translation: CASSQDGIISNTEAFF. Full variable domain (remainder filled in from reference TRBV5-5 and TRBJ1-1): DAGVTQSPTHLIKTRGQQVTLRCSPISGHKSVSWYQQVLGQGPQFIFQYYEKEERGRGNFPDRFSARQFPNYSSELNVNALLLGDSALYLCASSQDGIISNTEAFFGQGTRLTVV.

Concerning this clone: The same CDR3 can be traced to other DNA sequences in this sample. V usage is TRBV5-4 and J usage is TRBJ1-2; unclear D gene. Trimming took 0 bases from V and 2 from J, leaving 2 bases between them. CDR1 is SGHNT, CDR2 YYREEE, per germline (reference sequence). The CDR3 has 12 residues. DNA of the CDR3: TGTGCCAGCAGCTTGGCAAACTATGGCTACACCTTC. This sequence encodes CASSLANYGYTF.

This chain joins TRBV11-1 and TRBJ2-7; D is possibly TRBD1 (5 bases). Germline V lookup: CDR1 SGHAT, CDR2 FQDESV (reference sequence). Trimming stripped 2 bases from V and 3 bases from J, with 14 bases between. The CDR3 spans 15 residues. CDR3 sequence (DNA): TGTGCCAGCAGCTTAATAGGGGAAGTTGACTACGAGCAGTACTTC. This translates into CASSLIGEVDYEQYF.

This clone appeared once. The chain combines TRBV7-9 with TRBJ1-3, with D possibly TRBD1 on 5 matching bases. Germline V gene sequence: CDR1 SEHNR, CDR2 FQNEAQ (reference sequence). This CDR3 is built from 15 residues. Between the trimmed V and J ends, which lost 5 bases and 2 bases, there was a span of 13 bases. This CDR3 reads CASSRLGTAGNTIYF. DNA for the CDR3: TGTGCCAGCAGCAGACTTGGGACGGCTGGAAACACCATATATTTT.

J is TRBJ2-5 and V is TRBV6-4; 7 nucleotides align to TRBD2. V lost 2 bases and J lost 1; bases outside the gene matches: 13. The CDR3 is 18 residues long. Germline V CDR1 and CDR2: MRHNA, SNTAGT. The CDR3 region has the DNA TGTGCCAGCAGTGACGATTTCGGGGGGAAGCCAAGCCAAGAGACCCAGTACTTC. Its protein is CASSDDFGGKPSQETQYF.